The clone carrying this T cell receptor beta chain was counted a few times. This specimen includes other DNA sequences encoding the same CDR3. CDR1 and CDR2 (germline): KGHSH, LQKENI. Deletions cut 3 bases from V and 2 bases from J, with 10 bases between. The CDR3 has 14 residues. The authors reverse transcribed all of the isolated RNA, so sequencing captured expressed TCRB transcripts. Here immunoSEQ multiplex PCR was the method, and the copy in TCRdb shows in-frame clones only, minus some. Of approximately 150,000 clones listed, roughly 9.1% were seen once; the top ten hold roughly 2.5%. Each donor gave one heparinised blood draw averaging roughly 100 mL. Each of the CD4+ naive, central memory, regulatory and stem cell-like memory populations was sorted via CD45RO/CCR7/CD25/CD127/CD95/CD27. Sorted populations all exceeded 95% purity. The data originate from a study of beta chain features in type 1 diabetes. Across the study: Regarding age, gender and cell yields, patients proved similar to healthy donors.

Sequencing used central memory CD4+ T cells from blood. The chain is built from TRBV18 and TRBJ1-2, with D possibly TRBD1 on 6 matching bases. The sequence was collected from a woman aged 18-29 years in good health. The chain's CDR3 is CASSPSGQNYGYTF. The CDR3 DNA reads TGTGCCAGCTCACCGTCAGGACAGAACTATGGCTACACCTTC.